The 12 T cell receptor beta chains in this list originate from one sample, sequenced in a study of cytomegalovirus exposure and HLA in healthy donors. 13 Jbeta primers and 60 Vbeta primers were used for the PCR. Repertoires were generated with immunoSEQ multiplex PCR, while TCRdb's copy carries only in-frame clones and drops some. The sample holds about 78,000 clones, 75% to 85% seen once. The sequencing sample was made of PBMCs. The receptors were gathered from a man in his fifties or sixties in good health and CMV-seropositive.

A single count supports this clone. This rearrangement joins TRBV18 to TRBJ1-4, with a tentative D call TRBD1 (6 bases). Trimming pared 1 base from V and 6 bases from J, leaving 9 bases between. The CDR3 sequence is 14 residues long. Germline loops: CDR1 KGHSH, CDR2 LQKENI. Here the CDR3 DNA reads TGTGCCAGCTCACCACTACAGGGCGATGAAAAACTGTTTTTT. This sequence encodes CASSPLQGDEKLFF.

The V and J genes are TRBV9 and TRBJ2-3; 10 bases are a match to TRBD2. Germline loops: CDR1 SGDLS, CDR2 YYNGEE. The CDR3 is 16 amino acids. With V trimmed by 0 bases and J by 6 bases, 7 bases remained unmatched. The CDR3 nucleotides read TGTGCCAGCAGCGTAGCCCCTAGCGGGAGTATGGATACGCAGTATTTT. Translating gives CASSVAPSGSMDTQYF.

This chain links TRBV30 with TRBJ1-2, with a tentative D call TRBD1 (5 bases). Germline V lookup: CDR1 GTSNPN, CDR2 SVGIG (reference sequence). The V and J ends lost 0 bases and 8 bases respectively, with 16 bases between them. This CDR3 comprises 14 residues. This CDR3 is CAWSVRIGEEGYTF. The CDR3 DNA follows: TGTGCCTGGAGTGTACGAATAGGGGAAGAGGGCTACACCTTC.

The gene calls are TRBV27 and TRBJ2-5; 11 bases agree with TRBD2. This CDR3 has 15 residues. V trimming: 5 bases; J trimming: 2 bases; junction bases outside the gene matches: 4. Germline-derived CDR1 and CDR2 are MNHEY and SMNVEV (reference sequence). CDR3 nucleotide sequence: TGTGCCAGCAGTCGGTGGACTAGCGGGCAAGAGACCCAGTACTTC. It codes for CASSRWTSGQETQYF.

The rearrangement uses TRBV10-3 and TRBJ2-3; 7 nucleotides align to TRBD1. This CDR3 is 14 amino acids long. Germline CDR1 and CDR2: ENHRY and SYGVKD. The junction had 10 bases not matched to a gene; V was cut back by 10 bases and J by 3 bases. This CDR3 reads CATRTGANTDTQYF. CDR3 sequence (DNA): TGTGCCACCAGGACAGGAGCCAATACAGATACGCAGTATTTT.

The CDR3 here is CASTQQGSGGVVQYF. The CDR3 coding sequence is TGTGCCAGCACCCAACAGGGAAGTGGGGGTGTGGTGCAGTACTTC. The V and J genes are TRBV2 and TRBJ2-7; a possible D gene is TRBD1 (6 bases). Germline V gene lookup returns CDR1 SNHLY and CDR2 FYNNEI. V lost 7 bases, J lost 9 bases, and 25 bases lay in between. This CDR3 is 15 amino acids long. Drawing the rest from reference TRBV2 and TRBJ2-7, the complete variable domain is EPEVTQTPSHQVTQMGQEVILRCVPISNHLYFYWYRQILGQKVEFLVSFYNNEISEKSEIFDDQFSVERPDGSNFTLKIRSTKLEDSAMYFCASTQQGSGGVVQYFGPGTRLTVT.

This clone was found a few times. This rearrangement joins TRBV4-1 to TRBJ1-1, with 7 bases identical to TRBD1. Germline CDR1 and CDR2: MGHRA and YSYEKL. The CDR3 covers 15 residues. The V and J ends lost 5 bases and 3 bases, in that order; junction bases with no gene match: 9. The CDR3 sequence is CASSRPYRGDTEAFF. In DNA form, the CDR3 reads TGCGCCAGCAGCAGGCCCTACAGGGGTGACACTGAAGCTTTCTTT.

The chain recombines TRBV29-1 with TRBJ2-3; 14 bases are shared with TRBD2. The V segment lost 3 bases and the J segment 4 bases; nucleotides outside the gene matches: 9. Looked up from germline, CDR1 is SQVTM and CDR2 is ANQGSEA. The CDR3 runs 17 residues. The CDR3 DNA reads TGCAGCGTTGAGACGCTTGCGGGACTAGCGGGAGCAGATACGCAGTATTTT. Amino acids: CSVETLAGLAGADTQYF.

The chain combines TRBV2 with TRBJ1-3; D unclear. With 4 bases removed from V and 9 bases from J, the gap between germline ends came to 16 bases. In germline, CDR1 is SNHLY, CDR2 FYNNEI. There are 14 residues in the CDR3. The CDR3 is CASSAELSGGTIYF. As DNA, the CDR3 is TGTGCCAGCAGTGCAGAGTTATCCGGAGGCACCATATATTTT.

This clone was counted a single time. Because it lacks the conserved phenylalanine or tryptophan at the end, this CDR3 is likely a read error. It is unclear where the CDR3 begins or ends on the DNA, so no DNA is shown, and the CDR3 is as TCRdb lists it. V usage is TRBV5-1 and J usage is TRBJ2-7; the tabulated D call, TRBD2, remains unverified against the DNA. The CDR3 length equals 12 residues, ends included. Germline lookup yields CDR1 SGHRS and CDR2 YFSETQ. CDR3 region: CASSLGLAGVQY.

This clone was counted a few times. The V gene is TRBV14, the J gene TRBJ2-2; D is undetermined. From germline, CDR1 is SGHDN and CDR2 FVKESK. V lost 1 base to trimming and J lost 6 bases, with 6 bases between them. The CDR3 runs 13 residues. The DNA of the CDR3 is TGTGCCAGCAGCCAAGCTAGATCCGGGGAGCTGTTTTTT. Amino acids: CASSQARSGELFF. The full variable domain, rest sourced from reference TRBV14 and TRBJ2-2, is EAGVTQFPSHSVIEKGQTVTLRCDPISGHDNLYWYRRVMGKEIKFLLHFVKESKQDESGMPNNRFLAERTGGTYSTLKVQPAELEDSGVYFCASSQARSGELFFGEGSRLTVL.

The V gene is TRBV4-1, the J gene TRBJ1-2; D unresolved. The CDR3 runs 15 residues. The germline gives CDR1 MGHRA, CDR2 YSYEKL. The V end was cut by 4 bases, the J end by 1 base, with 13 bases between. The DNA of the CDR3 is TGCGCCAGCAGCCCCAACGCAGAAAATAACTATGGCTACACCTTC. Translation gives CASSPNAENNYGYTF.